The rows below give T cell receptor beta chains drawn from one sample of a study of T cells in tuberculosis. Repertoires were generated with immunoSEQ multiplex PCR, while TCRdb's copy carries only in-frame clones and drops some. This table has approximately 35,000 clones, around 97% appearing once. The source material was PBMCs. These TCRs come from a donor aged 10-29 years with latent tuberculosis or without tuberculosis infection. Each CDR3 is given with its conserved first and last residue. D genes are given only for firm matches.

D gene: -
V gene: TRBV30
J gene: TRBJ1-3
CDR3 protein: CAWISDRRRNTIYF
CDR3 DNA: TGTGCCTGGATAAGCGATCGTAGAAGAAACACCATATATTTT

D gene: TRBD1
V gene: TRBV9
J gene: TRBJ2-3
CDR3 protein: CASSGLGTGGSSDTQYF
CDR3 DNA: TGTGCCAGCAGCGGCCTGGGGACAGGGGGCTCGTCAGATACGCAGTATTTT

D gene: TRBD1
V gene: TRBV11-3
J gene: TRBJ2-1
CDR3 protein: CASSSPDRAYNEQFF
CDR3 DNA: TGTGCCAGCAGCTCACCGGACAGGGCATACAATGAGCAGTTCTTC

D gene: TRBD2
V gene: TRBV6-1
J gene: TRBJ2-5
CDR3 protein: CASREGQTMQETQYF
CDR3 DNA: TGTGCCAGTCGGGAGGGGCAGACTATGCAAGAGACCCAGTACTTC

D gene: -
V gene: TRBV7-2
J gene: TRBJ2-7
CDR3 protein: CASRPTWTYEQYF
CDR3 DNA: TGTGCCAGCAGGCCGACTTGGACCTACGAGCAGTACTTC

D gene: TRBD2
V gene: TRBV9
J gene: TRBJ2-3
CDR3 protein: CASSVTSGSRVYLATSTDTQYF
CDR3 DNA: TGTGCCAGCAGCGTAACTAGCGGGAGTCGGGTGTACTTAGCGACTAGCACAGATACGCAGTATTTT

D gene: -
V gene: TRBV6-1
J gene: TRBJ1-1
CDR3 protein: CASSGLQDGATEAFF
CDR3 DNA: TGTGCCAGCAGTGGTCTTCAGGATGGGGCGACTGAAGCTTTCTTT

D gene: TRBD1
V gene: TRBV27
J gene: TRBJ1-4
CDR3 protein: CASSRDRGATNEKLFF
CDR3 DNA: TGTGCCAGCAGTAGGGACAGAGGGGCGACTAATGAAAAACTGTTTTTT

D gene: -
V gene: TRBV28
J gene: TRBJ1-1
CDR3 protein: CASSLWKLGTEAFF
CDR3 DNA: TGTGCCAGCAGTTTATGGAAACTCGGGACTGAAGCTTTCTTT

D gene: TRBD2
V gene: TRBV7-9
J gene: TRBJ2-3
CDR3 protein: CASSWGVLAGGDTQYF
CDR3 DNA: TGTGCCAGCAGCTGGGGAGTACTAGCGGGAGGAGATACGCAGTATTTT

D gene: TRBD1
V gene: TRBV11-3
J gene: TRBJ2-5
CDR3 protein: CASSLGQGVETQYF
CDR3 DNA: TGTGCCAGCAGCTTGGGCCAGGGGGTAGAGACCCAGTACTTC

D gene: TRBD1
V gene: TRBV10-2
J gene: TRBJ2-7
CDR3 protein: CASSDGTGTYEQYF
CDR3 DNA: TGCGCCAGCAGTGATGGGACAGGGACCTACGAGCAGTACTTC

D gene: -
V gene: TRBV7-8
J gene: TRBJ2-7
CDR3 protein: CASSLGQVYYEQYF
CDR3 DNA: TGTGCCAGCAGCTTAGGACAGGTTTACTACGAGCAGTACTTC

D gene: TRBD1
V gene: TRBV15
J gene: TRBJ1-4
CDR3 protein: CATSRDRGGNEKLFF
CDR3 DNA: TGTGCCACCAGCAGAGATCGAGGGGGCAATGAAAAACTGTTTTTT